The present TCR beta chain was sequenced within a study of shared clonotypes between healthy human individuals (TCRdb year 2020). Looking at the study overall: Three men and a couple of women, aged 18 to 49 years, made up the cohort. For each donor, three plates each were used for CD4 naive and CD4 memory, two plates were used for CD8 naive, and one plate was used for CD8 memory. Blood TCR repertoires of 5 or 6 healthy adults were deeply sequenced to estimate repertoire size and the extent of clonotype sharing between individuals. To increase sequencing depth and limit assay-specific biases, TCR repertoire library preparation and sequencing were carried out by different laboratories using diverse techniques. Between about 0.85 and 9.5 billion PBMCs per donor were obtained by leukapheresis.

Trimming removed 5 bases from V and 0 bases from J, leaving 21 bases between the germline ends. Taken from cysteine to phenylalanine, the CDR3 has 18 residues. CDR3 DNA is the only sequence kept; it has 54 bases, read in frame from the first base. CDR1 and CDR2 are read off the germline V gene (reference sequence) as SEHNR and FQNEAQ. As to this clone: Its antigen specificity is not known. One base away there is no much larger clone; base qualities are not given.

CD8 naive samples consisted of CD45RO-negative cells that were positively selected for CCR7, yielding a CD45RA+CCR7+ population without TemRA cells. Donors were healthy HIV-negative adults with no recently reported acute infections or vaccinations. All donors were Caucasian adults living in Nashville, Tennessee, USA. Blood was collected by leukapheresis, and PBMCs were isolated by Ficoll-Histopaque density gradient centrifugation and then cryopreserved in liquid nitrogen vapor phase. Analytical flow cytometry was used to check the purity and quantity of every magnetically sorted T cell population. Genomic DNA was isolated from every sorted fraction and measured by UV absorbance on a Nanodrop 2000c. Using the deep immunoSEQ assay, multiplex PCR amplified TCR CDR3 regions from genomic DNA. For each cell subset, the extracted genomic DNA was distributed evenly across all wells of several immunoSEQ 96-well plates, and each plate served as one replicate. For sorted subsets, approximately 200 ng of genomic DNA, equivalent to some 30,000 T cell genomes, went into each replicate PCR. Purified libraries were measured with a Qubit 3.0 fluorometer, size-checked on a Bioanalyzer 2100, and measured again with the KAPA Library Quantification kit. Each immunoSEQ 96-well plate was sequenced on its own single-read 150-cycle Illumina NextSeq 550 flow cell. The published analysis was carried out like this. Because the immunoSEQ output held only junctional sequences and lacked quality scores, the filtering could not match the filtering applied to full-length reads. Sequences were annotated with PyIR, a Python wrapper for IgBLAST v1.9, using IMGT germline references to assign V/J genes and CDR3. Reads with weak V/J assignments (E-value above 1e-6), missing CDR3, stop codons, out-of-frame junctions, or ambiguous translated residues were removed. V3J clonotypes were defined by identical inferred V gene, J gene, and CDR3 amino acid sequence. Percentage overlap between repertoires was calculated by dividing the number of shared unique clonotypes by the size of the smaller repertoire. Repertoire richness was assessed with RTK rarefaction, the Chao1 estimator, and Recon v2.1 estimates of unobserved clonotypes. For all TCRbeta clonotypes obtained by the gDNA method from a few donors, generation probabilities were computed with OLGA. TCRdb mirrors the immuneACCESS table, restricted to in-frame sequences. Some clones are absent from its copies; in checked studies, under half trace to an unresolved V gene, and the reason for the others is unknown. The V and J calls and clone size come from that table; D and trimming were worked out from the DNA. The sample table holds 660,000 or so clones, of which roughly 95% were seen once. Clones ranked in the top ten supply approximately 0.12% of the sample.

On the study overall, not on this receptor specifically: Estimated clonotype richness was generally larger for naive than for memory subsets. Pairwise subsampling indicated that sequencing depth was expected to affect the degree of clonotype sharing among donors. Sampling was limited to blood, and TCR repertoires in tissue likely differ from TCR repertoires in blood. Even with the large sequencing depth, rarefaction of the sorted-subset datasets indicated that sequencing was incomplete. When a few donors were compared, the shared fraction of clonotypes was 5% to 6.5% for naive CD4, more than 3% for naive CD8, more than 2% for memory CD4, and less than 0.5% for memory CD8. The small number of donors limited the genetic and exposure-history diversity represented. Compared with non-shared clonotypes, the clonotypes found in all four sorted-subset donors had higher generation probabilities.

This clonotype originated in a woman between 25 and 40 years old in good health. The sequence is built from TRBV7-9 and TRBJ2-3; the D gene could be TRBD1 or TRBD2, each one agreeing over 5 bases. Sequenced sample: naive CD8+ T cells sorted from blood. The cell subset or site label for this specimen denotes: CD45RA+CCR7+. In nucleotide form, the sequence is TGTGCCAGCAGCGCGAGTAAGGGGAGAACTGCTAGCACAGATACGCAGTATTTT. It is translated as CASSASKGRTASTDTQYF. With all but the CDR3 taken from the reference TRBV7-9 and TRBJ2-3 genes, the full variable domain is: DTGVSQNPRHKITKRGQNVTFRCDPISEHNRLYWYRQTLGQGPEFLTYFQNEAQLEKSRLLSDRFSAERPKGSFSTLEIQRTEQGDSAMYLCASSASKGRTASTDTQYFGPGTRLTVL.